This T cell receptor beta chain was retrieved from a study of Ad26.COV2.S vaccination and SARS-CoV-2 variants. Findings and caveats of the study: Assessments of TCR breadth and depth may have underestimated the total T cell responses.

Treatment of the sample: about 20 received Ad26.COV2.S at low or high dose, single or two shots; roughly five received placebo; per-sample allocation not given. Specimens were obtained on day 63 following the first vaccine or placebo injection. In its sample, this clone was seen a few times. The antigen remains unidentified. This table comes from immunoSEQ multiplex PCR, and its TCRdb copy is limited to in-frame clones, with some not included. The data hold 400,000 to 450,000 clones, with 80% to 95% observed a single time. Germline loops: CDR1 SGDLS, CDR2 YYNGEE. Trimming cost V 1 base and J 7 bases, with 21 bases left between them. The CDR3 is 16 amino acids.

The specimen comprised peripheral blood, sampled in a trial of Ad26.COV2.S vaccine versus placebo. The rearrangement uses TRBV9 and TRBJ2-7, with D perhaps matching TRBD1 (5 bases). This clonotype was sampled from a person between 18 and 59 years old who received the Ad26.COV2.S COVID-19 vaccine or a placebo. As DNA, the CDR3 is TGTGCCAGCAGCGTAACTGAAAGGGGCAGGTTAGGTGAGCAGTACTTC. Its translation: CASSVTERGRLGEQYF.